Below, 23 T cell receptor beta chains from the same sample are listed, as sequenced in a study of radiotherapy plus CTLA-4 blockade in lung cancer. TCRdb keeps only in-frame clones here, not all; method: immunoSEQ multiplex PCR. The profile shows about 84,000 clones, about two thirds of them singletons. The material was peripheral blood, obtained from a patient treated with radiotherapy plus ipilimumab. The source of these receptors is a human donor with non-small cell lung cancer that progressed on radiotherapy plus ipilimumab.

The chain employs TRBV5-1 and TRBJ2-5, with D maybe TRBD2 (6 bases). CDR3 length: 17 amino acids. V dropped 0 bases and J dropped 1 base, with 16 bases sitting between them. Germline CDR1 is SGHRS and CDR2 is YFSETQ. This CDR3 reads CASSLALSGGRQETQYF. The DNA for the CDR3 is TGCGCCAGCAGCTTGGCCCTTTCCGGGGGACGCCAAGAGACCCAGTACTTC.

The genes are TRBV6-5 and TRBJ1-6; D might be TRBD1 (5 bases). This CDR3 spans 14 amino acids. Germline-derived CDR1 and CDR2 are MNHEY and SVGAGI. Trimming took off 6 bases at V and 5 bases at J, with 11 bases between the two ends. DNA of the CDR3: TGTGCCAGCAGCCGGGGCTTCGATAATTCACCCCTCCACTTT. The encoded protein is CASSRGFDNSPLHF.

This rearrangement joins TRBV7-9 to TRBJ2-7, with D uncertain. From germline, CDR1 is SEHNR and CDR2 FQNEAQ (reference sequence). This CDR3 comprises 11 residues. Trimming shortened V by 5 bases and J by 2 bases, and 4 bases separated the two germline ends. The CDR3 here is CASSVTYEQYF. The CDR3 region has the DNA TGTGCCAGCAGCGTAACCTACGAGCAGTACTTC.

The chain uses TRBV2 and TRBJ1-5; D not certain. This CDR3 is built from 14 residues. Trimming removed 7 bases at V and 0 bases at J, with 10 bases between. Germline-derived CDR1 and CDR2 are SNHLY and FYNNEI. CDR3 residues: CASTSTNSNQPQHF. The CDR3 nucleotides are TGTGCCAGCACTTCGACAAATAGCAATCAGCCCCAGCATTTT.

The chain carries TRBV28 and TRBJ1-5, with 11 bases fitting TRBD1. From germline, CDR1 is MDHEN and CDR2 SYDVKM. Germline trimming cut 2 bases from V and 4 bases from J; bases unmatched to any gene: 7. The CDR3 runs 17 residues. The chain's CDR3 is CASSLASGQGANQPQHF. The CDR3 DNA reads TGTGCCAGCAGTTTAGCCTCCGGACAGGGGGCTAATCAGCCCCAGCATTTT.

The J gene is TRBJ2-7, the V gene TRBV28; TRBD2 matches 8 bases. CDR1 and CDR2 from the germline V gene are MDHEN and SYDVKM. Unmatched junction bases numbered 6, after V lost 5 bases and J lost 3 bases. The CDR3 runs 14 residues. CDR3 nucleotide sequence: TGTGCCAGCAGTGCGGGACTAGTATACTACGAGCAGTACTTC. Its protein product is CASSAGLVYYEQYF.

The chain combines TRBV11-3 with TRBJ2-5; 8 nucleotides match TRBD2. Germline V gene lookup returns CDR1 SGHNT and CDR2 YENEEA. This CDR3 is 14 amino acids long. Losses at the gene ends were 1 base for V and 7 bases for J; bases not matched to a gene: 5. The CDR3 here is CASSLASAGGTQYF. CDR3 DNA sequence: TGTGCCAGCAGCTTAGCGTCGGCGGGGGGGACCCAGTACTTC.

The chain recombines TRBV7-9 with TRBJ1-4; no clear D. The CDR3 contains 16 residues. From germline, CDR1 is SEHNR and CDR2 FQNEAQ (reference sequence). V lost 1 base to trimming and J lost 10 bases, with 19 bases between them. The CDR3 DNA sequence: TGTGCCAGCAGCTTAGATTCGGGATCGGGGTTAGGAAAACTGTTTTTT. Translation gives CASSLDSGSGLGKLFF.

V and J are TRBV6-6 and TRBJ1-5; D remains ambiguous. Trimming took 5 bases from V and 1 from J, leaving 12 bases between them. This CDR3 region has 15 residues. CDR1 MNHNY and CDR2 SVGAGI come from the germline V gene (reference sequence). CDR3: CASSPSRISNQPQHF. The CDR3 bases are TGTGCCAGCAGTCCATCAAGGATAAGCAATCAGCCCCAGCATTTT.

This chain uses TRBV7-9 with TRBJ2-7, with 10 bases that match TRBD2. The V segment lost 5 bases and the J segment 1 base; nucleotides outside the gene matches: 8. The CDR3 runs to 16 residues. Germline assignment: CDR1 SEHNR and CDR2 FQNEAQ (reference sequence). For the CDR3, the DNA is TGTGCCAGCAGCCCCGGGGGACTAGCGTCTTCCTACGAGCAGTACTTC. Its translation: CASSPGGLASSYEQYF.

The V gene is TRBV6-5, the J gene TRBJ2-2; D assignment may be TRBD1 or TRBD2 (7 bases each). Germline V gene data show CDR1 as MNHEY and CDR2 as SVGAGI. Trimming took off 0 bases at V and 7 bases at J, with 9 bases between the two ends. This CDR3 is 14 amino acids long. This chain's CDR3 is CASSYSRGGGELFF. CDR3 nucleotides: TGTGCCAGCAGTTACTCCAGGGGGGGCGGGGAGCTGTTTTTT.

This clone was found a few times. The genes are TRBV28 and TRBJ2-7; D possibly corresponds to TRBD1 (6 bases). The CDR3 consists of 14 residues. V was clipped by 10 bases and J by 3 bases, with 19 bases between them. In germline, CDR1 is MDHEN, CDR2 SYDVKM. This CDR3 reads CATRLQGSGYEQYF. Here the CDR3 DNA reads TGTGCCACCAGATTACAGGGATCCGGCTACGAGCAGTACTTC.

This clone is judged medium-sized. The CDR3 loop is CASSCLYEQYF. In DNA, the CDR3 is TGTGCCAGCAGCTGCCTCTACGAGCAGTACTTC. The V call is TRBV21-1, the J call TRBJ2-7. TRBV21-1 is annotated as a pseudogene. CDR3 length: 11 residues.

The V call is TRBV2, the J call TRBJ2-1, with D tentatively TRBD1 (7 bases). The V gene's germline CDR1 is SNHLY and CDR2 FYNNEI. The CDR3 contains 12 residues. V shed 4 bases and J shed 8 bases, with 9 bases lying between them. The CDR3 bases are TGTGCCAGCAGTGGCAGGGGGGATGAGCAGTTCTTC. Encoded protein: CASSGRGDEQFF.

This clone was counted between two and nine times. The same CDR3 is also encoded by other DNA sequences in this sample. The chain has TRBV18 and TRBJ2-2, with D tentatively TRBD1 (5 bases). CDR3 length: 12 amino acids. Germline V gene sequence: CDR1 KGHSH, CDR2 LQKENI. The V end lost 4 bases, the J end lost 5 bases, and 5 bases lay between the germline ends. The CDR3 DNA reads TGTGCCAGCTCACAGGGGACCGGGGAGCTGTTTTTT. Its translation is CASSQGTGELFF.

On this clone itself: Other DNA sequences in this sample translate to the same CDR3. The V and J genes are TRBV18 and TRBJ2-1; possible D gene TRBD2, 5 bases. The V gene's germline CDR1 is KGHSH and CDR2 LQKENI. The CDR3 is 13 residues long. V was pared by 2 bases and J by 4 bases, with 6 bases between. The CDR3 region is CASSPTGYNEQFF. As DNA, the CDR3 is TGTGCCAGCTCACCAACGGGATACAATGAGCAGTTCTTC.

This clone was detected a few times. The rearrangement links TRBV6-5 to TRBJ2-1, with TRBD2 as a possible D gene (5 bases). CDR1 and CDR2 (germline): MNHEY, SVGAGI. Trimming shortened V by 5 bases and J by 13 bases, and 18 bases separated the two germline ends. The length of the CDR3 is 13 residues. The CDR3 loop reads CASSPRTRAGQFF. The CDR3 DNA follows: TGTGCCAGCAGTCCTAGGACCCGCGCGGGTCAGTTCTTC.

The genes are TRBV10-2 and TRBJ1-4, with D possibly TRBD1 on 6 matching bases. Germline CDR1 is WSHSY and CDR2 is SAAADI. The V end was cut by 0 bases, the J end by 6 bases, with 8 bases between. The CDR3 loop spans 14 amino acids. CDR3 sequence (DNA): TGCGCCAGCAGTGAGTCAGGGGGGTATGAAAAACTGTTTTTT. This translates into CASSESGGYEKLFF.

The chain joins TRBV6-5 to TRBJ1-5; the D is unclear. CDR1 MNHEY and CDR2 SVGAGI come from the germline V gene. Trimming shortened V by 8 bases and J by 3 bases, and 8 bases separated the two germline ends. CDR3 length: 12 amino acids. The CDR3 nucleotides are TGTGCCAGCCGGATCCCCAATCAGCCCCAGCATTTT. This sequence encodes CASRIPNQPQHF.

The CDR3 DNA follows: TGCAGCGTTGACGGGACCTACAATGAGCAGTTCTTC. Encoded protein: CSVDGTYNEQFF. The rearrangement uses TRBV29-1 and TRBJ2-1; D is perhaps TRBD2 (5 bases). In germline, CDR1 is SQVTM, CDR2 ANQGSEA. The V end was cut by 3 bases, the J end by 2 bases, with 5 bases between. This CDR3 is 12 amino acids long.

The V gene is TRBV10-3, the J gene TRBJ2-1; 8 nucleotides line up with TRBD2. J was trimmed by 7 bases and V by 6 bases; bases with no gene match: 11. Germline values: CDR1 ENHRY, CDR2 SYGVKD. This CDR3 is built from 15 residues. CDR3 nucleotides: TGTGCCATCAGCGCCGGGGGGGTGCGGGGAAATGAGCAGTTCTTC. This gives the protein CAISAGGVRGNEQFF.

The V call is TRBV27, the J call TRBJ1-1; possibly TRBD1 for D (5 bases). V lost 3 bases, J lost 2 bases, and 10 bases lay in between. This CDR3 comprises 14 residues. Germline-derived CDR1 and CDR2 are MNHEY and SMNVEV (reference sequence). The CDR3 protein is CASSFLTANTEAFF. CDR3 nucleotides: TGTGCCAGCAGTTTCCTGACAGCAAACACTGAAGCTTTCTTT.

The J gene is TRBJ1-1, the V gene TRBV5-1; D remains ambiguous. Germline V gives CDR1 SGHRS, CDR2 YFSETQ. Deletions cut 0 bases from V and 3 bases from J, with 24 bases between. This CDR3 contains 19 residues. The CDR3 nucleotides are TGCGCCAGCAGCTTGGGAGGTTCCAGTCGATCACCTTTATACACTGAAGCTTTCTTT. Translated: CASSLGGSSRSPLYTEAFF.